This entry lists 30 T cell receptor beta chains sequenced from one sample in a study of vaccination and CD4 T cells after COVID-19. The Oncomine TCR Beta short-read assay generated sequence data from the DNA of cultured CD4+ T cells. MiXCR, applied by TCRdb to the PCR reads, yields one record per CDR3 protein. In the table there are 21,000 or so distinct CDR3 sequences, over 40% of which are singletons. Treatment indicated: roughly 10-day PBMC culture with coronavirus spike peptide pools or control peptides (ViraFEST assay). Their antigen targets remain unknown. Sequenced: CD4+ T cells from blood, cultured in vitro. These receptors were collected from a human donor who had recovered from COVID-19.

This clonotype appeared a few times. The chain carries TRBV4-1 and TRBJ1-5; no firm D call. In germline, CDR1 is MGHRA, CDR2 YSYEKL. The V and J ends lost 1 base and 7 bases respectively, with 5 bases between them. The CDR3 extends over 12 amino acids. The CDR3 here is CASSQVGQPQHF. In DNA form, the CDR3 reads TGCGCCAGCAGCCAAGTAGGGCAGCCCCAGCATTTT.

This clonotype was seen only a few times. The V call is TRBV19, the J call TRBJ1-2, with TRBD1 matching over 11 bases. The J segment lost 4 bases and the V segment lost 6 bases, leaving 10 bases of the junction unmatched. The CDR3 loop spans 16 amino acids. Per the germline V gene, CDR1 is LNHDA and CDR2 is SQIVND (reference sequence). The DNA of the CDR3 is TGTGCCAGTAGGACTACCGGGACAGGGGGGTTCTATGGCTACACCTTC. This gives the protein CASRTTGTGGFYGYTF.

The chain couples TRBV12-3 or TRBV12-4 to TRBJ1-2; no clear D gene. V was shortened by 3 bases and J by 4 bases, with 9 bases between the two germline ends. This CDR3 has 13 amino acids. CDR3 sequence reads: CASSFGQSYGYTF. CDR3 sequence (DNA): TGTGCCAGCAGTTTCGGGCAGAGCTATGGCTACACCTTC.

This clonotype has a handful of counts. The V call is TRBV6-1, the J call TRBJ2-5; 9 nucleotides line up with TRBD1. The germline gives CDR1 MNHNS, CDR2 SASEGT. The CDR3 loop spans 14 amino acids. With 8 bases clipped from V and 5 bases from J, the junction kept 9 bases outside the gene matches. CDR3 loop: CASGGDRGWETQYF. In nucleotides, the CDR3 is TGTGCCAGCGGTGGAGACAGGGGGTGGGAGACCCAGTACTTC.

V usage is TRBV5-4 and J usage is TRBJ2-7, with 8 bases that match TRBD1. The CDR3 covers 15 residues. Unmatched junction bases numbered 8, after V lost 1 base and J lost 5 bases. The germline gives CDR1 SGHNT, CDR2 YYREEE (reference sequence). CDR3 region: CASSLPGQGMNEQYF. The DNA for the CDR3 is TGTGCCAGCAGCTTGCCCGGACAGGGTATGAACGAGCAGTACTTC.

V and J are TRBV12-3 or TRBV12-4 and TRBJ2-3, with D perhaps assigned TRBD1 or TRBD2 (5 bases each). V was shortened by 3 bases and J by 2 bases, with 21 bases between the two germline ends. This CDR3 region has 18 residues. CDR3 coding DNA: TGTGCCAGCAGTTTCTATTCGGGGCCCTTCAGCAACACAGATACGCAGTATTTT. It codes for CASSFYSGPFSNTDTQYF.

Only a few counts were recorded for this clonotype. The chain joins TRBV30 to TRBJ2-7, with 8 bases aligning to TRBD1. Trimming removed 2 bases from V and 0 bases from J; junction bases left unmatched: 6. Germline V gene lookup returns CDR1 GTSNPN and CDR2 SVGIG (reference sequence). The CDR3 sequence is 15 residues long. The CDR3 loop is CAWSYDRGSSYEQYF. CDR3 in DNA: TGTGCCTGGAGTTACGACAGGGGTAGCTCCTACGAGCAGTACTTC.

The gene calls are TRBV28 and TRBJ2-3; 9 positions match TRBD2. V lost 4 bases and J lost 0; bases outside the gene matches: 5. The length of the CDR3 is 16 residues. In germline, CDR1 is MDHEN, CDR2 SYDVKM. This chain's CDR3 is CASSYKAGGSTDTQYF. CDR3 bases: TGTGCCAGCAGTTATAAGGCGGGAGGGAGCACAGATACGCAGTATTTT.

This sequence joins TRBV20-1 and TRBJ1-6; D is uncertain. V was trimmed by 3 bases and J by 0 bases, leaving 6 bases between them. This CDR3 is built from 14 residues. Per germline, CDR1 DFQATT and CDR2 SNEGSKA (reference sequence). DNA for the CDR3: TGCAGTGCTAGCCAGAACTCCTATAATTCACCCCTCCACTTT. Amino acids: CSASQNSYNSPLHF.

The genes are TRBV7-9 and TRBJ2-2, with D maybe TRBD1 (5 bases). The CDR3 extends over 14 amino acids. The V gene's germline CDR1 is SEHNR and CDR2 FQNEAQ (reference sequence). V was cut by 5 bases and J by 7 bases, with 14 bases left in between. CDR3 coding DNA: TGTGCCAGCAGCCTGCTTCAGGGCGTCGGGGAGCTGTTTTTT. Translation gives CASSLLQGVGELFF. The full variable domain, in which reference TRBV7-9 and TRBJ2-2 provide the parts outside the CDR3, is DTGVSQNPRHKITKRGQNVTFRCDPISEHNRLYWYRQTLGQGPEFLTYFQNEAQLEKSRLLSDRFSAERPKGSFSTLEIQRTEQGDSAMYLCASSLLQGVGELFFGEGSRLTVL.

The V call is TRBV7-2, the J call TRBJ2-2, with D possibly being TRBD2 (6 bases). This CDR3 is 17 amino acids long. Germline-derived CDR1 and CDR2 are SGHTA and FQGNSA. V lost 0 bases and J lost 4, with 15 bases in between. CDR3 residues: CASSLARWRDTTGELFF. The CDR3 coding sequence is TGTGCCAGCAGCTTAGCGCGGTGGCGGGATACCACCGGGGAGCTGTTTTTT.

This clonotype has only one observation. The gene calls are TRBV21-1 and TRBJ2-1; the D call of TRBD1 is as the table states it, not checked on the DNA. TRBV21-1 is an annotated pseudogene. The length of the CDR3 is 14 residues. The CDR3 loop reads CASRSRDGYNEQFF. The CDR3 region has the DNA TGTGCCAGCAGATCGAGGGACGGCTACAATGAGCAGTTCTTC.

This clonotype occurred a few times. The chain recombines TRBV19 with TRBJ1-5; D is unresolved. Germline V lookup: CDR1 LNHDA, CDR2 SQIVND (reference sequence). The CDR3 consists of 13 residues. Trimming left V 5 bases short and J 3 bases short, with 8 bases between. CDR3 coding DNA: TGTGCCAGTAGTTTATCTATCAATCAGCCCCAGCATTTT. It is translated as CASSLSINQPQHF.

This clonotype was recorded a few times. This rearrangement joins TRBV6-1 to TRBJ2-1; TRBD2 matches at 13 bases. The V and J ends lost 7 bases and 4 bases, in that order; junction bases with no gene match: 4. The length of the CDR3 is 15 residues. Germline V gene sequence: CDR1 MNHNS, CDR2 SASEGT. DNA of the CDR3: TGTGCCAGCATCTCGACTAGCGGGAGGTACAATGAGCAGTTCTTC. It codes for CASISTSGRYNEQFF.

V gene TRBV21-1 combines with J gene TRBJ2-7. TRBV21-1 corresponds to a pseudogene. The CDR3 loop spans 13 amino acids. The CDR3 reads CASSNKVTYEQYF. The CDR3 region has the DNA TGTGCCAGCAGCAACAAGGTAACCTACGAGCAGTACTTC.

The chain couples TRBV19 to TRBJ1-1; the D gene is possibly TRBD1 (5 bases). Between the trimmed V and J ends, which lost 7 bases and 1 base, there was a span of 19 bases. CDR1 LNHDA and CDR2 SQIVND come from the germline V gene (reference sequence). The CDR3 consists of 16 residues. CDR3 sequence (DNA): TGTGCCAGTACCCCCCCCCCTCCAGGGTGGAACACTGAAGCTTTCTTT. It translates to CASTPPPPGWNTEAFF.

The chain couples TRBV20-1 to TRBJ2-3; 9 nucleotides match TRBD2. This CDR3 has 14 residues. CDR1 DFQATT and CDR2 SNEGSKA come from the germline V gene (reference sequence). The V and J ends lost 5 bases and 0 bases, in that order; junction bases with no gene match: 3. The CDR3 here is CSALTSGSTDTQYF. DNA for the CDR3: TGCAGTGCTTTGACTAGCGGTAGCACAGATACGCAGTATTTT.

The chain couples TRBV20-1 to TRBJ1-1, with a weak D call TRBD1 (6 bases). Trimming removed 6 bases at V and 0 bases at J, with 11 bases between. This CDR3 is 13 amino acids long. CDR1 and CDR2 from the germline V gene are DFQATT and SNEGSKA (reference sequence). In DNA, the CDR3 is TGCAGTGCCGGCGGACAGTTGAACACTGAAGCTTTCTTT. Its translation: CSAGGQLNTEAFF.

The chain combines TRBV7-2 with TRBJ1-1; D gene uncertain. The CDR3 contains 13 residues. The germline V and J ends were trimmed by 2 bases and 2 bases, with 6 bases remaining between them. The V gene's germline CDR1 is SGHTA and CDR2 FQGNSA. Here the CDR3 DNA reads TGTGCCAGCAGCTTACAGGAAAACACTGAAGCTTTCTTT. Translated: CASSLQENTEAFF.

This clonotype was seen a single time. The CDR3 DNA reads TGTGCCAGCAGTGGACTAGCGGCCTCCTACGAGCAGTACTTC. This sequence encodes CASSGLAASYEQYF. The chain is built from TRBV6-1 and TRBJ2-7; 9 positions agree with TRBD2. With 4 bases clipped from V and 0 bases from J, the junction kept 1 base outside the gene matches. This CDR3 region has 14 residues. Germline assignment: CDR1 MNHNS and CDR2 SASEGT.

The CDR3 sequence: CASSIGPSNSPLHF. In DNA, the CDR3 is TGTGCCAGTAGTATAGGTCCTTCCAATTCACCCCTCCACTTT. This chain connects TRBV19 to TRBJ1-6; no clear D. Germline V lookup: CDR1 LNHDA, CDR2 SQIVND (reference sequence). V was clipped by 1 base and J by 7 bases, with 8 bases between them. CDR3 length equals 14 residues.

This rearrangement joins TRBV19 to TRBJ2-7; 8 positions match TRBD1. CDR1 and CDR2 (germline): LNHDA, SQIVND (reference sequence). This CDR3 has 16 amino acids. V was clipped by 1 base and J by 4 bases; unmatched bases: 9. CDR3 sequence: CASSIARQGSGYEQYF. CDR3 bases: TGTGCCAGTAGTATAGCCCGACAGGGGAGTGGATACGAGCAGTACTTC. Together with reference TRBV19 and TRBJ2-7, the CDR3 gives the full variable domain: DGGITQSPKYLFRKEGQNVTLSCEQNLNHDAMYWYRQDPGQGLRLIYYSQIVNDFQKGDIAEGYSVSREKKESFPLTVTSAQKNPTAFYLCASSIARQGSGYEQYFGPGTRLTVT.

This clonotype was observed a few times. The chain joins TRBV20-1 to TRBJ2-4; D is ambiguous. Germline V gene sequence: CDR1 DFQATT, CDR2 SNEGSKA (reference sequence). The CDR3 contains 12 residues. V dropped 5 bases and J dropped 13 bases, with 18 bases sitting between them. The DNA for the CDR3 is TGCAGTGCTCCGGCTTCTTTGGTTGGACAGTACTTC. This codes for CSAPASLVGQYF.

This chain joins TRBV5-8 and TRBJ2-5; TRBD1 aligns across 10 bases. Germline loops: CDR1 SGHTS, CDR2 YDEGEE. There are 16 residues in the CDR3. J was trimmed by 5 bases and V by 0 bases; bases with no gene match: 7. The CDR3 sequence is CASSLEGTGVGETQYF. CDR3 nucleotides: TGTGCCAGCAGCTTGGAGGGGACAGGGGTCGGTGAGACCCAGTACTTC.

In the case of this clonotype: The junction departs from germline at one end; a sequencing error may be responsible. The gene calls are TRBV7-6 and TRBJ2-5; 7 bases match TRBD2. The length of the CDR3 is 15 residues. CDR1 is SGHVS and CDR2 is FNYEAQ in the germline V gene. CDR3 region: CASSLGGGWEETQYF. Written as DNA, the CDR3 is TGTGCTAGCAGCTTAGGCGGGGGTTGGGAAGAGACCCAGTACTTC.

The count of this clonotype is one. The chain recombines TRBV6-5 with TRBJ2-7; D unresolved. V was pared by 2 bases and J by 7 bases, with 18 bases between. The CDR3 contains 15 residues. Germline-derived CDR1 and CDR2 are MNHEY and SVGAGI. CDR3 protein: CASSYVRIGRREQYF. The CDR3 DNA is TGTGCCAGCAGTTACGTGAGAATCGGTCGAAGAGAGCAGTACTTC.

CDR3 protein: CASSKGLAGGNTQYF. CDR3 nucleotide sequence: TGTGCCAGCAGCAAGGGACTAGCGGGGGGAAATACGCAGTATTTT. The genes are TRBV7-2 and TRBJ2-3; TRBD2 matches 15 bases. The CDR3 consists of 15 residues. With V trimmed by 5 bases and J by 7 bases, 4 bases remained unmatched. Per the germline V gene, CDR1 is SGHTA and CDR2 is FQGNSA.

This clonotype was picked up a small number of times. The rearrangement joins TRBV11-3 to TRBJ2-7; tentative D call: TRBD2 (6 bases). This CDR3 region has 15 residues. V lost 1 base and J 5 bases, leaving 15 bases between the germline ends. Germline-derived CDR1 and CDR2 are SGHNT and YENEEA. This chain's CDR3 is CASSLGGQGGDEQYF. Written as DNA, the CDR3 is TGTGCCAGCAGCTTAGGAGGGCAGGGAGGCGACGAGCAGTACTTC. Full variable domain (outside the CDR3, taken from reference TRBV11-3 and TRBJ2-7): EAGVVQSPRYKIIEKKQPVAFWCNPISGHNTLYWYLQNLGQGPELLIRYENEEAVDDSQLPKDRFSAERLKGVDSTLKIQPAELGDSAVYLCASSLGGQGGDEQYFGPGTRLTVT.

The CDR3 DNA reads TGTGCCAGCACCCCTGGACAGTCCTCAGATACGCAGTATTTT. Translating gives CASTPGQSSDTQYF. The chain carries TRBV11-3 and TRBJ2-3, with D perhaps matching TRBD1 (6 bases). V was shortened by 7 bases and J by 4 bases, with 15 bases between the two germline ends. The CDR3 sequence is 14 residues long. Germline CDR1 and CDR2: SGHNT and YENEEA.

The chain is built from TRBV28 and TRBJ2-7; tentatively, D is TRBD2 (5 bases). The germline V gene has CDR1 MDHEN and CDR2 SYDVKM. This CDR3 has 14 residues. V was cut by 7 bases and J by 2 bases, with 15 bases left in between. The CDR3 DNA sequence: TGTGCCAGCAAAATTCGGGGTGGCACCTACGAGCAGTACTTC. This gives the protein CASKIRGGTYEQYF.